Sequencing of this TCR beta chain was carried out in a study of human T cells and chemical hapten exposure. Study information: Women made up most patients, who had alopecia areata, totalis or universalis.

This CDR3 spans 13 amino acids. CDR1 and CDR2 (germline): DFQATT, SNEGSKA (reference sequence). V lost 1 base, J lost 7 bases, and 13 bases lay in between. Original data processing: With a range of about 23,224 to 750,000, the median per sample was roughly 97,000 TCRs. One entry per CDR3 protein, called by TCRdb with MiXCR from the RACE reads. These V and J calls derive from TCRdb rather than the authors' analysis. The data contain 25,000 to 35,000 distinct CDR3 sequences, 5.8% of them singletons. Time point noted: patch test 3, about 24 weeks after DPC sensitization. Treatment noted: therapeutic diphenylcyclopropenone sensitization with weekly scalp DPC. This clonotype was counted at least ten times.

The source of this sequence is a man aged 30 to 39 with alopecia areata. Some clones in this sample may be carry-over from other donors' samples. Source: whole blood, taken in connection with sensitization to the hapten diphenylcyclopropenone (DPC). This rearrangement joins TRBV20-1 to TRBJ2-5, with a weak D call TRBD1 (6 bases). This CDR3 reads CSARVQGSGTQYF. Here the CDR3 DNA reads TGCAGTGCTAGAGTACAGGGCTCCGGGACCCAGTACTTC.